What follows describes a single T cell receptor beta chain. Participant reports of clinical history set cohort assignment. The data are from a study of blood T cell repertoires in COVID-19. Study-wide context: Donors in the United States, Italy and Spain gave samples during acute or convalescent COVID-19.

Under the authors' procedure: Amplification from reference gene primers served as the basis for estimated nucleated cell counts. Here immunoSEQ multiplex PCR was the method, and the copy in TCRdb shows in-frame clones only, minus some. V and J calls and clone size are those listed in that table; D and trimming were worked out from the DNA. This table has 350,000 to 400,000 clones, roughly 92% appearing once. The sequenced sample consisted of PBMCs or T cells enriched from blood (not recorded which). The clonotype was recovered from a woman between 40 and 55 years old who had been exposed to COVID-19.

The CDR3 region is CASSLGQATEAFF. The DNA of the CDR3 is TGTGCCAGCTCATTGGGGCAGGCGACTGAAGCTTTCTTT. This chain connects TRBV18 to TRBJ1-1; perhaps TRBD1 as D (5 bases). Trimming removed 5 bases from V and 5 bases from J, with 12 bases in between. Germline assignment: CDR1 KGHSH and CDR2 LQKENI. This CDR3 has 13 residues. The complete variable domain, with remaining parts taken from reference TRBV18 and TRBJ1-1, reads NAGVMQNPRHLVRRRGQEARLRCSPMKGHSHVYWYRQLPEEGLKFMVYLQKENIIDESGMPKERFSAEFPKEGPSILRIQQVVRGDSAAYFCASSLGQATEAFFGQGTRLTVV.